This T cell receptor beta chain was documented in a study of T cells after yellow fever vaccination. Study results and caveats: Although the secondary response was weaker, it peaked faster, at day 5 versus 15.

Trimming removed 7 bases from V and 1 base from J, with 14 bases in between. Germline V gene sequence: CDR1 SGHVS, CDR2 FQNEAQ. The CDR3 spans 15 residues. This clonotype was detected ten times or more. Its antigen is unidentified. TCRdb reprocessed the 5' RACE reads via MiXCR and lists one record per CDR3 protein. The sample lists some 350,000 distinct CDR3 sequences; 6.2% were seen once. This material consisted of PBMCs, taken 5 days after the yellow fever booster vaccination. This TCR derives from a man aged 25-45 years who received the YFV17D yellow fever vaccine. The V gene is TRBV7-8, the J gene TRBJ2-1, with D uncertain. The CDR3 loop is CASTDLATSYNEQFF. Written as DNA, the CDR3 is TGTGCCAGCACCGATTTAGCAACGTCCTACAATGAGCAGTTCTTC. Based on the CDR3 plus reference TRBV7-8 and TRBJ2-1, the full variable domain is GAGVSQSPRYKVAKRGQDVALRCDPISGHVSLFWYQQALGQGPEFLTYFQNEAQLDKSGLPSDRFFAERPEGSVSTLKIQRTQQEDSAVYLCASTDLATSYNEQFFGPGTRLTVL.